This T cell receptor (beta chain) originates from a study of shared clonotypes between healthy human individuals (dated by TCRdb to the early 2020s). Looking at the study overall: A couple of women and a few men aged 18 to 49 years were included in the cohort. To increase sequencing depth and limit assay-specific biases, TCR repertoire library preparation and sequencing were carried out by different laboratories using diverse techniques. Each donor's leukapheresis produced roughly between roughly 0.85 and 10 billion PBMCs. The study deeply sequenced blood TCR repertoires of about 5 healthy adults to estimate repertoire size and the extent of clonotype sharing between individuals.

The V and J ends are trimmed by 3 bases and 4 bases, leaving 12 bases between them. Inclusive of the bounding cysteine and phenylalanine, the CDR3 is 14 residues long. The kept DNA is CDR3 alone, 42 bases in frame from the first base. The germline V gene supplies CDR1 KGHSH and CDR2 LQKENI. The paper as a whole reports these results and caveats: The genetic and exposure-history diversity represented was limited by the small number of donors. Pairwise subsampling led to the expectation that sequencing depth would affect the degree of clonotype sharing among donors. Sampling was restricted to blood, and TCR repertoires in tissues likely differ from the TCR repertoires found in blood.

Using the deep immunoSEQ assay, multiplex PCR amplified TCR CDR3 regions from genomic DNA. For each cell subset, the extracted genomic DNA was distributed evenly across all wells of several immunoSEQ 96-well plates, and each plate served as one replicate. For unsorted PBMC, each replicate PCR was loaded with approximately 300 ng genomic DNA, equivalent to about 33,000 T cell genomes. Ten immunoSEQ deep assay plates were used to sequence the unsorted PBMC genomic DNA. Purified libraries were measured with a Qubit 3.0 fluorometer, size-checked on a Bioanalyzer 2100, and measured again with the KAPA Library Quantification kit. Every immunoSEQ 96-well plate was sequenced on a dedicated single-read 150-cycle Illumina NextSeq 550 flow cell. The authors' analysis ran thus. Because the immunoSEQ output included only junctional sequences and no quality scores, the filtering could not be the same as the filtering used for full-length reads. Sequences were annotated with PyIR, a Python wrapper for IgBLAST v1.9, and V/J genes and CDR3 were assigned using IMGT germline references. Reads were removed for weak V/J assignments (E-value above 1e-6), missing CDR3, stop codons, out-of-frame junctions, or ambiguous translated residues. A V3J clonotype was defined by an identical inferred V gene, J gene, and CDR3 amino acid sequence. The percentage overlap between two repertoires was calculated by dividing the number of shared unique clonotypes by the size of the smaller repertoire. Repertoire richness was assessed with RTK rarefaction, the Chao1 estimator, and Recon v2.1 estimates of unobserved clonotypes. The immuneACCESS repertoire file appears here via TCRdb, limited to in-frame rearrangements. These files lack a portion of the clones; in checked studies, under half of the deficit traces to unresolved V genes, and the cause of the others is not known. V and J calls plus clone size are reproduced from that table; the DNA served to infer D and trimming. Present in this sample are hundreds of thousands of clones, 70% to 80% of which were seen just once. Of the sample, less than 15% falls within the top ten clones.

To note about this clone: Its antigen remains undetermined. Base qualities are missing; no much larger clone stands one base away.

The donors were healthy, HIV-negative adults who had no recently reported acute infections or vaccinations. All donors were Caucasian adults living in Nashville, Tennessee, USA. For unsorted samples, 75 million to 100 million PBMCs were counted and genomic DNA was extracted with the QIAamp DNA Blood Mini kit. After blood collection by leukapheresis, PBMCs were isolated using Ficoll-Histopaque density gradient centrifugation and then cryopreserved in the vapor phase of liquid nitrogen. The receptor was derived from a woman aged 40 to 55 in good health. Some clones in this sample may be carry-over from other donors' samples. Recombination joined TRBV18 with TRBJ1-2, with a weak D call of TRBD1 (5 bases match). Input material: PBMCs. For the CDR3, the sequence is CASSPGQGGYGYTF. The sequence in DNA is TGTGCCAGCTCACCCGGTCAGGGAGGCTATGGCTACACCTTC.